This passage covers 29 T cell receptor beta chains from one sample sequenced in a study of beta chain features in type 1 diabetes. Notes on the study in general: In all four CD4+ subsets, TCRB CDR3 length was significantly, moderately reduced in type 1 diabetes.

Investigators reverse transcribed all isolated RNA, so they sequenced expressed TCRB transcripts. Some clones are missing from TCRdb's copy, which holds only in-frame ones; the method was immunoSEQ multiplex PCR. The sample has some 170,000 clones, about 63% seen once. Their target antigens are unknown. Sequenced: naive CD4+ T cells from blood. Every receptor here comes from a man younger than 45 with type 1 diabetes.

The rearrangement uses TRBV27 and TRBJ2-7; the D is unclear. The CDR3 sequence is 14 residues long. Germline V gene data show CDR1 as MNHEY and CDR2 as SMNVEV (reference sequence). Trimming took 6 bases from V and 2 from J, leaving 14 bases between them. The chain's CDR3 is CASSPIGSTYEQYF. In DNA form, the CDR3 reads TGTGCCAGCAGCCCCATCGGCTCGACCTACGAGCAGTACTTC.

This clone was counted only a few times. The rearrangement uses TRBV4-3 and TRBJ2-7, with D unclear. Germline CDR1 is LGHNA and CDR2 is YSLEER. Trimming stripped 2 bases from V and 0 bases from J, with 8 bases between. The CDR3 contains 14 residues. The CDR3 sequence is CASSQTLGSYEQYF. In DNA, the CDR3 is TGCGCCAGCAGCCAAACGCTGGGCTCCTACGAGCAGTACTTC.

The gene calls are TRBV30 and TRBJ2-1; D is possibly TRBD1 (5 bases). V was cut by 4 bases and J by 9 bases, with 13 bases left in between. The germline V gene encodes CDR1 GTSNPN and CDR2 SVGIG (reference sequence). The CDR3 is made up of 12 amino acids. CDR3 sequence reads: CAWMARASEQFF. The CDR3 bases are TGTGCCTGGATGGCCAGGGCGAGTGAGCAGTTCTTC.

The genes are TRBV6-5 and TRBJ1-5; the match to TRBD1 covers 7 bases. The CDR3 spans 15 residues. The V and J ends lost 0 bases and 5 bases, in that order; junction bases with no gene match: 4. Germline V lookup: CDR1 MNHEY, CDR2 SVGAGI. The CDR3: CASSYSRDSHQPQHF. In DNA, the CDR3 is TGTGCCAGCAGTTACTCGAGGGACAGCCATCAGCCCCAGCATTTT.

The chain employs TRBV5-1 and TRBJ2-7; 8 bases are shared with TRBD1. V gave up 4 bases and J gave up 2 bases; unmatched junction bases: 23. The CDR3 extends over 20 amino acids. CDR1 is SGHRS and CDR2 is YFSETQ in the germline V gene. The CDR3 DNA reads as TGCGCCAGCAGCCCCCGTATACCCCTTTCGTCGCAGGGGGCGGCCTACGAGCAGTACTTC. This gives the protein CASSPRIPLSSQGAAYEQYF.

V and J are TRBV7-2 and TRBJ2-5; D is ambiguous. The CDR3 sequence is 14 residues long. Germline CDR1 is SGHTA and CDR2 is FQGNSA. The V gene lost 5 bases and the J gene lost 1 base, with 11 bases spanning the gap. The CDR3 nucleotides are TGTGCCAGCAGCCCTCTCGAGTCCCAAGAGACCCAGTACTTC. Protein sequence: CASSPLESQETQYF.

This clone came up a few times. The chain combines TRBV27 with TRBJ1-1; perhaps TRBD1 as D (5 bases). Trimming removed 2 bases from V and 3 bases from J, with 10 bases in between. The CDR3 extends over 14 amino acids. Germline V gene lookup returns CDR1 MNHEY and CDR2 SMNVEV (reference sequence). The CDR3 sequence: CASSLPGSDTEAFF. Here the CDR3 DNA reads TGTGCCAGCAGTTTACCAGGGTCCGACACTGAAGCTTTCTTT.

This clone has just a few counts. This chain uses TRBV7-2 with TRBJ1-2, with a weak D call TRBD1 (6 bases). In germline, CDR1 is SGHTA, CDR2 FQGNSA. Between the trimmed V and J ends, which lost 5 bases and 1 base, there was a span of 11 bases. The CDR3 consists of 14 residues. CDR3 residues: CASSVDRDNYGYTF. CDR3 nucleotides: TGTGCCAGCAGCGTGGACAGAGATAACTATGGCTACACCTTC. Supplemented by reference TRBV7-2 and TRBJ1-2, the full variable domain reads GAGVSQSPSNKVTEKGKDVELRCDPISGHTALYWYRQSLGQGLEFLIYFQGNSAPDKSGLPSDRFSAERTGGSVSTLTIQRTQQEDSAVYLCASSVDRDNYGYTFGSGTRLTVV.

As concerns this clone: Other DNA sequences from this sample encode an identical CDR3 as well. The chain recombines TRBV7-2 with TRBJ2-5, with 13 bases lining up with TRBD2. The CDR3 has 15 residues. V gave up 4 bases and J gave up 2 bases; unmatched junction bases: 1. CDR1 and CDR2 from the germline V gene are SGHTA and FQGNSA. The CDR3 DNA reads TGTGCCAGCAGCTCGGGACTAGCGGGGCAAGAGACCCAGTACTTC. Translation gives CASSSGLAGQETQYF.

V usage is TRBV28 and J usage is TRBJ2-5, with a tentative D call TRBD2 (5 bases). This CDR3 is built from 13 residues. Germline V gene lookup returns CDR1 MDHEN and CDR2 SYDVKM. V lost 7 bases and J lost 5, with 14 bases in between. This CDR3 is CASTVRVRETQYF. The CDR3 coding sequence is TGTGCCAGCACGGTGAGGGTAAGGGAGACCCAGTACTTC.

This chain connects TRBV30 to TRBJ2-1; TRBD2 might be the D (7 bases). The germline V and J ends were trimmed by 4 bases and 3 bases, with 16 bases remaining between them. CDR1 and CDR2 from the germline V gene are GTSNPN and SVGIG (reference sequence). The CDR3 spans 15 residues. The CDR3 DNA follows: TGTGCCTGGACCTCGGGGAGGGGGAACTACAATGAGCAGTTCTTC. This gives the protein CAWTSGRGNYNEQFF.

V gene TRBV29-1 combines with J gene TRBJ1-2; 9 bases map to TRBD1. J gave up 7 bases and V 5 bases, and 5 bases lay outside the gene matches. The CDR3 is 12 amino acids. Per germline, CDR1 SQVTM and CDR2 ANQGSEA. The CDR3 sequence: CSVMGQGLGYTF. CDR3 DNA: TGCAGCGTTATGGGACAGGGTCTTGGCTACACCTTC.

This clone turned up a few times. The genes are TRBV29-1 and TRBJ2-7; D remains ambiguous. This CDR3 spans 12 amino acids. Between the trimmed V and J ends, which lost 4 bases and 2 bases, there was a span of 9 bases. Germline loops: CDR1 SQVTM, CDR2 ANQGSEA. The CDR3 DNA reads as TGCAGCGTTGCCGGCAGCCCCTACGAGCAGTACTTC. Translating gives CSVAGSPYEQYF.

J is TRBJ2-1 and V is TRBV9, with D perhaps matching TRBD1 (6 bases). Germline V lookup: CDR1 SGDLS, CDR2 YYNGEE. V lost 2 bases and J 6 bases, leaving 21 bases between the germline ends. The CDR3 covers 17 residues. The CDR3 nucleotides read TGTGCCAGCAGCGTTGGGTCCCTTGGCAGGGGAAGCAATGAGCAGTTCTTC. Encoded protein: CASSVGSLGRGSNEQFF.

This clone was counted only a few times. This chain links TRBV4-1 with TRBJ2-1, with 8 bases lining up with TRBD2. The V and J ends lost 4 bases and 5 bases, in that order; junction bases with no gene match: 13. The germline gives CDR1 MGHRA, CDR2 YSYEKL. CDR3 length: 17 amino acids. The CDR3: CASSPGLARSDNNEQFF. CDR3 nucleotides: TGCGCCAGCAGCCCAGGACTAGCCAGAAGCGATAACAATGAGCAGTTCTTC.

A single count supports this clone. The chain combines TRBV9 with TRBJ2-3, with 11 bases lining up with TRBD2. The germline V gene has CDR1 SGDLS and CDR2 YYNGEE. There are 18 residues in the CDR3. The V and J ends lost 0 bases and 3 bases, in that order; junction bases with no gene match: 9. CDR3 nucleotide sequence: TGTGCCAGCAGCGTAGCCCCCTCCTCTAGCGGGGGGACAGATACGCAGTATTTT. It codes for CASSVAPSSSGGTDTQYF. Full variable domain (rest looked up from reference TRBV9 and TRBJ2-3): DSGVTQTPKHLITATGQRVTLRCSPRSGDLSVYWYQQSLDQGLQFLIQYYNGEERAKGNILERFSAQQFPDLHSELNLSSLELGDSALYFCASSVAPSSSGGTDTQYFGPGTRLTVL.

The rearrangement joins TRBV29-1 to TRBJ2-5; no definite D call. The J call may be in error: the DNA end matches TRBJ2-7 better. The CDR3 spans 14 residues. Germline CDR1 reads SQVTM; CDR2 reads ANQGSEA. CDR3 region: CSVEGHGGSYEQYF. CDR3 nucleotides: TGCAGCGTTGAAGGGCACGGTGGATCCTACGAGCAGTACTTC.

The V call is TRBV5-1, the J call TRBJ2-1; D perhaps matches TRBD1 (5 bases). The V gene lost 8 bases and the J gene lost 15 bases, with 15 bases spanning the gap. The CDR3 runs to 10 residues. CDR1 SGHRS and CDR2 YFSETQ come from the germline V gene. CDR3 in amino acids: CASFGAGLFF. The CDR3, as DNA: TGCGCCAGTTTTGGTGCAGGGCTGTTCTTC.

This clone has only one observation. The chain recombines TRBV5-1 with TRBJ2-7; 7 nucleotides align to TRBD1. The germline V gene encodes CDR1 SGHRS and CDR2 YFSETQ. Germline trimming cut 4 bases from V and 6 bases from J; bases unmatched to any gene: 7. This CDR3 region has 13 residues. The CDR3 DNA follows: TGCGCCAGCAGCCGCGACAGGGCTAGCGAGCAGTACTTC. Its translation is CASSRDRASEQYF.

The chain combines TRBV5-1 with TRBJ2-1; 11 bases line up with TRBD1. In germline, CDR1 is SGHRS, CDR2 YFSETQ. V trimming: 5 bases; J trimming: 4 bases; junction bases outside the gene matches: 5. This CDR3 spans 15 amino acids. CDR3 in amino acids: CASRGQGALYNEQFF. In DNA form, the CDR3 reads TGCGCCAGCAGAGGACAGGGGGCTCTTTACAATGAGCAGTTCTTC.

The rearrangement joins TRBV29-1 to TRBJ2-5; 8 bases fit TRBD2. Germline lookup yields CDR1 SQVTM and CDR2 ANQGSEA. The ends lost 4 bases at V and 0 bases at J; junction bases unmatched: 10. The CDR3 is 16 amino acids. The CDR3 DNA is TGCAGCGTTGGGAGGGTTAGCGGGGATTACCAAGAGACCCAGTACTTC. Translating gives CSVGRVSGDYQETQYF.

The chain combines TRBV21-1 with TRBJ2-1; the table's D call, TRBD2, was not checked against the DNA. TRBV21-1 is designated a pseudogene. The CDR3 runs to 15 residues. The CDR3: CASSKKVTGETEQFF. The CDR3 nucleotides are TGTGCCAGCAGCAAAAAGGTCACCGGGGAAACTGAGCAGTTCTTC.

This clone occurred a few times. V and J are TRBV30 and TRBJ2-1; D not resolved. This CDR3 spans 12 amino acids. V was cut by 1 base and J by 8 bases, with 9 bases left in between. CDR1 is GTSNPN, CDR2 SVGIG, per germline (reference sequence). In DNA form, the CDR3 reads TGTGCCTGGAGTGACTCGGGTGATGAGCAGTTCTTC. Its translation: CAWSDSGDEQFF.

The CDR3 loop is CSVAADFPGELFF. The CDR3 DNA reads as TGCAGCGTTGCAGCGGATTTTCCCGGGGAGCTGTTTTTT. This chain joins TRBV29-1 and TRBJ2-2; D is possibly TRBD2 (5 bases). CDR3 length: 13 residues. Germline-derived CDR1 and CDR2 are SQVTM and ANQGSEA. V shed 4 bases and J shed 6 bases, with 12 bases lying between them.

The genes are TRBV30 and TRBJ1-1; D unclear. The V end lost 8 bases, the J end lost 0 bases, and 1 base lay between the germline ends. This CDR3 is 9 amino acids long. The germline V gene has CDR1 GTSNPN and CDR2 SVGIG (reference sequence). The CDR3 coding sequence is TGTGCCCTGAACACTGAAGCTTTCTTT. It codes for CALNTEAFF.

The V gene is TRBV7-9, the J gene TRBJ2-5; D may be TRBD2 (5 bases). This CDR3 has 14 amino acids. Germline lookup yields CDR1 SEHNR and CDR2 FQNEAQ (reference sequence). Trimming removed 5 bases at V and 1 base at J, with 11 bases between. Here the CDR3 DNA reads TGTGCCAGCAGCCGGGAATTGGTCCAAGAGACCCAGTACTTC. It is translated as CASSRELVQETQYF.

The rearrangement uses TRBV4-3 and TRBJ2-4; D might be TRBD1 (6 bases). Per germline, CDR1 LGHNA and CDR2 YSLEER. The CDR3 has 16 residues. V lost 0 bases and J lost 3, with 12 bases in between. The CDR3: CASSQDPQGNKNIQYF. CDR3 sequence (DNA): TGCGCCAGCAGCCAAGACCCACAGGGAAACAAAAACATTCAGTACTTC.

The chain uses TRBV29-1 and TRBJ2-3; TRBD1 is a possible D gene (5 bases). V was cut by 2 bases and J by 4 bases, with 13 bases left in between. CDR1 and CDR2 (germline): SQVTM, ANQGSEA. The CDR3 is 14 amino acids. CDR3 sequence: CSVEKGAHPDTQYF. CDR3 bases: TGCAGCGTTGAAAAAGGGGCGCATCCAGATACGCAGTATTTT.

V gene TRBV7-2 combines with J gene TRBJ2-7, with TRBD1 matching 7 bases. Unmatched junction bases numbered 3, after V lost 5 bases and J lost 2 bases. CDR1 and CDR2 from the germline V gene are SGHTA and FQGNSA. This CDR3 spans 13 amino acids. The CDR3 is CASSTGTAYEQYF. CDR3 sequence (DNA): TGTGCCAGCAGCACCGGGACAGCCTACGAGCAGTACTTC.